This T cell receptor beta chain was profiled in a study of blood T cell repertoires in COVID-19 (dated by TCRdb to 2018 to 2021). As for the study more broadly: Samples covering the acute and convalescent phases of COVID-19 were provided by collaborators in the United States, Italy and Spain. The prospective study material was composed of cDNA or gDNA derived from T cells, B-cell-depleted T cells, or PBMCs. Deeply sampled blood TCRbeta repertoires from subjects exposed to, actively infected with, or recovered from COVID-19 were included in the dataset. The repertoires were released in a freely available public database meant as a resource for research on the immune response to SARS-CoV-2. The samples were drawn from the first 160 participants of the ongoing ImmuneRACE study and from 1,254 subjects provided by 6 global collaborators. The sample metadata nearly always contained a de-identified subject ID, COVID-19 status, age in years and sex. HLA class I and class II types, where available, came from metadata supplied by the sample provider rather than from assay-based typing. Summary of the overall study and its limitations: Clinical and demographic metadata were provided uncurated, with the amount varying by source and participant.

TCRbeta CDR3 regions were amplified from genomic DNA by means of the immunoSEQ Assay, a bias-controlled multiplex PCR. Per the source publication's procedure: Nucleated cell counts per sample were estimated from amplification of reference gene primers within the assay. To quantify the absolute abundance of each unique TCRbeta CDR3 rearrangement, sequence reads were collapsed and filtered. For each sample, productive Simpson clonality was calculated by taking the square root of Simpson's diversity index across productive rearrangements. In TCRdb, the immuneACCESS table is reduced to in-frame sequences with V and J assigned. These tables do not hold every clone; where another copy was compared, an unresolved V gene accounts for under half, and the others remain unexplained. The DNA gave D and trimming, while V, J and clone size come from that table. This sample comprises 200,000 to 250,000 clones, around three quarters of them detected only once. About 7.2% of the sample is held by the ten biggest clonotypes.

This clone showed up just a few times. Its antigen is unknown. One base away there is no much larger clone; base qualities are not given. Collaborating institutions collected whole blood in K2EDTA tubes following their own protocols. Collaborator samples were shipped for TCRbeta analysis as frozen whole blood, isolated PBMCs, or DNA extracted from either sample type. The sequence came from a woman in her sixties or seventies with acute or convalescent COVID-19. The material sequenced was peripheral blood.

The nucleotide sequence reads as follows: TGTGCCATCAGTGGGGACAACCAAGAGACCCAGTACTTC. Its product reads: CAISGDNQETQYF. The chain couples TRBV10-3 to TRBJ2-5; TRBD1 is perhaps the D gene, given 6 matching bases. Spanning cysteine to phenylalanine, the CDR3 consists of 13 amino acids. Just CDR3 DNA is preserved here, 39 bases in frame from base 1. Trimming takes 4 bases from V and 0 bases from J, and the germline ends sit 6 bases apart. Taken from the germline V gene, the CDR1 and CDR2 loops are ENHRY and SYGVKD.